The sequence of this TCR beta chain was determined in a study of PD-1 blockade in classical Hodgkin lymphoma. Findings of the study overall: Undefined causes, possibly disease activity or prior therapy, underlie the repertoire differences. Relative to healthy donors, newly diagnosed patients reportedly had lower baseline TCR diversity, which was reported as lower still in relapsed/refractory patients.

Time point: newly diagnosed, previously untreated cHL patient sample. Magnetic depletion of non-target cells from thawed PBMCs yielded purified CD8+ T cells. The comparison group had newly diagnosed, previously untreated classical Hodgkin lymphoma. Trimming cost V 0 bases and J 3 bases; bases outside gene matches: 8. The CDR3 has 16 residues. The V gene's germline CDR1 is MGHRA and CDR2 YSYEKL. Turning to this clone: Its antigen remains unidentified.

Sequencing was performed with immunoSEQ multiplex PCR; in TCRdb, only in-frame clones are kept and a portion is missing. The table records approximately 2,200 clones, about 80% of them present only once. This receptor was taken from a human donor with classical Hodgkin lymphoma. The chain recombines TRBV4-1 with TRBJ2-7; 7 bases are a match to TRBD1. Sequencing was done on a sample of CD8+ T cells from blood. DNA for the CDR3: TGCGCCAGCAGCCAAGAAGACAGGGCCTCGTACTACGAGCAGTACTTC. This sequence encodes CASSQEDRASYYEQYF.